These 8 T cell receptor beta chains originate from one sample sequenced in a study of Ad26.COV2.S vaccination and SARS-CoV-2 variants (TCRdb year 2021). The library was prepared using the immunoSEQ multiplex PCR assay. Entries here come from immuneACCESS through TCRdb and include only in-frame sequences with V and J called. Some clones fail to appear in such tables; in the studies checked, an unresolved V gene covers under half of the shortfall, and the cause of the remainder is unknown. The sample profile shows roughly 400,000 clones; about 92% of them were found once. Around 1.7% of the sample comes from the top ten. What the treatment or condition label conveys for this sample: some 20 received Ad26.COV2.S at low or high dose, single or two shots; about 5 received placebo; per-sample allocation not given. Repertoires of vaccine and placebo recipients were sequenced from samples collected on day 63 after the first injection.

The source was peripheral blood, collected in a trial of Ad26.COV2.S vaccine versus placebo. The receptors here all came from a person between 18 and 65 years old who received the Ad26.COV2.S COVID-19 vaccine or a placebo.

This clone has more than one count but fewer than ten. The sample contains more than one DNA sequence encoding this CDR3. The chain carries TRBV7-9 and TRBJ2-7; D not certain. The CDR3 is 14 residues long. The ends were cut back, 1 base at V and 2 bases at J, with 9 bases in the middle. Germline lookup yields CDR1 SEHNR and CDR2 FQNEAQ (reference sequence). The CDR3 sequence is CASSLVGQTYEQYF. CDR3 sequence (DNA): TGTGCCAGCAGCTTAGTCGGCCAGACCTACGAGCAGTACTTC.

The sample holds a few counts of this clone. CDR3 bases: TGTGCCAGCAGTAAAATGGGACTAGCCCAAGAGACCCAGTACTTC. It translates to CASSKMGLAQETQYF. The chain couples TRBV2 to TRBJ2-5, with 9 bases that match TRBD2. The length of the CDR3 is 15 residues. The V gene end was trimmed by 5 bases and the J gene end by 1 base; junction bases not matched to a gene: 5. Germline loops: CDR1 SNHLY, CDR2 FYNNEI. The full variable domain, completed using reference TRBV2 and TRBJ2-5, is EPEVTQTPSHQVTQMGQEVILRCVPISNHLYFYWYRQILGQKVEFLVSFYNNEISEKSEIFDDQFSVERPDGSNFTLKIRSTKLEDSAMYFCASSKMGLAQETQYFGPGTRLLVL.

The chain combines TRBV19 with TRBJ2-3; TRBD1 is a possible D gene (5 bases). The CDR3 has 16 amino acids. V lost 6 bases and J 4 bases, leaving 20 bases between the germline ends. Germline CDR1 reads LNHDA; CDR2 reads SQIVND (reference sequence). CDR3 sequence (DNA): TGTGCCAGTAGCCCCTGGACATTCACCCTACCAGATACGCAGTATTTT. It specifies CASSPWTFTLPDTQYF.

The chain is built from TRBV9 and TRBJ2-3, with D hard to call. In germline, CDR1 is SGDLS, CDR2 YYNGEE. V was clipped by 0 bases and J by 4 bases, with 3 bases between them. The CDR3 covers 12 residues. CDR3 in amino acids: CASSVAADTQYF. CDR3 in DNA: TGTGCCAGCAGCGTAGCGGCAGATACGCAGTATTTT. Full variable domain (outside the CDR3, taken from reference TRBV9 and TRBJ2-3): DSGVTQTPKHLITATGQRVTLRCSPRSGDLSVYWYQQSLDQGLQFLIQYYNGEERAKGNILERFSAQQFPDLHSELNLSSLELGDSALYFCASSVAADTQYFGPGTRLTVL.

This clone was found once. The chain employs TRBV7-8 and TRBJ1-5, with no clear D. V was pared by 4 bases and J by 9 bases, with 19 bases between. CDR1 and CDR2 (germline): SGHVS, FQNEAQ. This CDR3 spans 15 amino acids. The CDR3 is CASSSSRPGSSPQHF. The CDR3 region has the DNA TGTGCCAGCAGCTCAAGCAGACCTGGTTCATCGCCCCAGCATTTT.

In DNA, the CDR3 is TGCGCCAGCAGCATCCTCAGTGGTTCCGGGGAGCTGTTTTTT. Translating it yields CASSILSGSGELFF. The genes are TRBV5-1 and TRBJ2-2; no reliable D call. The CDR3 consists of 14 residues. Trimming stripped 4 bases from V and 6 bases from J, with 13 bases between. Germline V lookup: CDR1 SGHRS, CDR2 YFSETQ.

To note about this clone: A much larger clone lies a single base off, so this may be a read error. The CDR3 DNA reads as TGTGCCAGCAGCCACTACGAGCAGTACTTC. Protein: CASSHYEQYF. V usage is TRBV6-5 and J usage is TRBJ2-7, with D unresolved. CDR3 length equals 10 residues. V lost 6 bases and J 3 bases, leaving 3 bases between the germline ends. Germline lookup yields CDR1 MNHEY and CDR2 SVGAGI.

V gene TRBV9 combines with J gene TRBJ1-2; TRBD1 matches 7 bases. J lost 4 bases, V lost 6 bases, and 9 bases had no gene match. The CDR3 is made up of 14 amino acids. Germline-derived CDR1 and CDR2 are SGDLS and YYNGEE. The CDR3 DNA sequence: TGTGCCAGCACCAGACAGGGCATGGGCTATGGCTACACCTTC. As protein: CASTRQGMGYGYTF.